Shown below are 17 T cell receptor beta chains from a single sample sequenced in a study of shared clonotypes between healthy human individuals. Assay used: immunoSEQ multiplex PCR; TCRdb lists only in-frame clones, some missing. Of more than 2 million clones listed, around 95% were seen once; the top ten hold about 0.13%. Material: naive CD4+ T cells sorted from blood. Subset denoted: CD45RA+ positively selected. The receptors stem from a man aged 18 to 29 in good health.

The chain has TRBV30 and TRBJ2-7; TRBD2 matches 9 bases. The CDR3 is 14 amino acids. CDR1 and CDR2 (germline): GTSNPN, SVGIG (reference sequence). The trim removed 1 base at V and 1 base at J, leaving 2 bases unmatched. CDR3 residues: CAWSGLAESYEQYF. CDR3 DNA sequence: TGTGCCTGGAGTGGACTAGCGGAATCCTACGAGCAGTACTTC.

This clone was recorded only once. The chain couples TRBV30 to TRBJ2-5; D assignment may be TRBD1 or TRBD2 (5 bases each). Germline V lookup: CDR1 GTSNPN, CDR2 SVGIG (reference sequence). The CDR3 consists of 13 residues. Trimming stripped 0 bases from V and 11 bases from J, with 16 bases between. For the CDR3, the DNA is TGTGCCTGGAGTGTACAGGTAGCGACGGGGCAGTACTTC. It specifies CAWSVQVATGQYF.

The chain is built from TRBV5-1 and TRBJ2-7; 8 positions agree with TRBD2. V dropped 1 base and J dropped 2; count of bases not matched to a gene: 2. This CDR3 spans 14 amino acids. Germline loops: CDR1 SGHRS, CDR2 YFSETQ. The CDR3 reads CASSLRRGAYEQYF. In nucleotides, the CDR3 is TGCGCCAGCAGCTTGCGGCGGGGGGCCTACGAGCAGTACTTC.

This chain uses TRBV7-2 with TRBJ1-5; D is unresolved. Trimming shortened V by 4 bases and J by 4 bases, and 14 bases separated the two germline ends. Germline V gene sequence: CDR1 SGHTA, CDR2 FQGNSA. This CDR3 has 15 amino acids. Written as DNA, the CDR3 is TGTGCCAGCAGCTGGGGAGCACTGGGGAATCAGCCCCAGCATTTT. Its translation: CASSWGALGNQPQHF.

This clone was observed once. The rearrangement uses TRBV6-5 and TRBJ1-3; D may be TRBD1 (5 bases). This CDR3 has 14 residues. The germline gives CDR1 MNHEY, CDR2 SVGAGI. V was pared by 6 bases and J by 4 bases, with 13 bases between. CDR3 nucleotides: TGTGCCAGCAGGCGCGGGACCGTGGGAAACACCATATATTTT. Translated, it gives CASRRGTVGNTIYF.

V is TRBV5-1 and J is TRBJ1-1; 11 bases align to TRBD1. V lost 5 bases, J lost 5 bases, and 8 bases stayed unmatched. There are 15 residues in the CDR3. Germline CDR1 reads SGHRS; CDR2 reads YFSETQ. The CDR3, as DNA: TGCGCCAGCAGTGGTGGACAGGGGGCGAGTACTGAAGCTTTCTTT. Amino acids: CASSGGQGASTEAFF.

The rearrangement joins TRBV5-4 to TRBJ1-5; D ambiguous. This CDR3 has 13 amino acids. Germline values: CDR1 SGHNT, CDR2 YYREEE (reference sequence). Trimming stripped 0 bases from V and 1 base from J, with 2 bases between. The CDR3 region is CASSLESNQPQHF. For the CDR3, the DNA is TGTGCCAGCAGCTTGGAAAGCAATCAGCCCCAGCATTTT.

The rearrangement links TRBV12-5 to TRBJ1-2; TRBD1 is a possible D gene (6 bases). The CDR3 runs 13 residues. In germline, CDR1 is LGHNT, CDR2 FRNRAP. With 9 bases removed from V and 7 bases from J, the gap between germline ends came to 18 bases. CDR3 loop: CASQRGGGSGYTF. The CDR3 DNA reads TGTGCTAGCCAACGGGGAGGGGGGAGTGGCTACACCTTC.

The J gene is TRBJ1-2, the V gene TRBV7-2, with a tentative D call TRBD1 (5 bases). The CDR3 is made up of 13 amino acids. Trimming took 2 bases from V and 8 from J, leaving 12 bases between them. CDR1 is SGHTA and CDR2 is FQGNSA in the germline V gene. The CDR3 DNA reads TGTGCCAGCAGCTTACTTGAGGGGATCGGCTACACCTTC. Amino acids: CASSLLEGIGYTF.

CDR3 DNA: TGTGCCAGCAGCTCCGAAAAGAACACTGAAGCTTTCTTT. Protein sequence: CASSSEKNTEAFF. The chain combines TRBV7-9 with TRBJ1-1; no clear D. CDR3 length: 13 residues. Deletions cut 4 bases from V and 1 base from J, with 7 bases between. Germline CDR1 is SEHNR and CDR2 is FQNEAQ (reference sequence). The full variable domain, its missing parts supplied by reference TRBV7-9 and TRBJ1-1, is DTGVSQNPRHKITKRGQNVTFRCDPISEHNRLYWYRQTLGQGPEFLTYFQNEAQLEKSRLLSDRFSAERPKGSFSTLEIQRTEQGDSAMYLCASSSEKNTEAFFGQGTRLTVV.

The rearrangement uses TRBV6-1 and TRBJ1-4, with D tentatively TRBD1 (5 bases). The V gene lost 6 bases and the J gene lost 5 bases, with 13 bases spanning the gap. The CDR3 is 14 residues long. CDR1 and CDR2 (germline): MNHNS, SASEGT. DNA of the CDR3: TGTGCCAGCAGGGCGGGGACCGCGAATGAAAAACTGTTTTTT. This gives the protein CASRAGTANEKLFF.

The sample holds one count of this clone. The rearrangement joins TRBV11-3 to TRBJ1-1; D perhaps matches TRBD1 (6 bases). With 11 bases removed from V and 1 base from J, the gap between germline ends came to 17 bases. Per the germline V gene, CDR1 is SGHNT and CDR2 is YENEEA. The CDR3 length is 14 residues. DNA for the CDR3: TGTGCCCGATGCAAACAGGGAAGGAACACTGAAGCTTTCTTT. Translated: CARCKQGRNTEAFF.

The chain recombines TRBV7-6 with TRBJ1-3, with D hard to call. Between the trimmed V and J ends, which lost 1 base and 3 bases, there was a span of 1 base. The germline V gene encodes CDR1 SGHVS and CDR2 FNYEAQ. CDR3 length equals 12 residues. CDR3 sequence (DNA): TGTGCCAGCAGCTTAGATGGAAACACCATATATTTT. It codes for CASSLDGNTIYF.

The rearrangement joins TRBV14 to TRBJ1-6; no reliable D call. CDR1 SGHDN and CDR2 FVKESK come from the germline V gene. The CDR3 loop spans 13 amino acids. The V and J ends lost 4 bases and 10 bases respectively, with 11 bases between them. CDR3 DNA sequence: TGTGCCAGCAGCCTTAAGGGTAACTCACCCCTCCACTTT. This translates into CASSLKGNSPLHF.

The chain joins TRBV11-2 to TRBJ2-5, with D possibly matching TRBD2 (6 bases). The V gene lost 3 bases and the J gene lost 6 bases, with 17 bases spanning the gap. This CDR3 has 15 residues. Germline CDR1 SGHAT, CDR2 FQNNGV. The CDR3 sequence is CASSFNLGTVKTQYF. The CDR3 bases are TGTGCCAGCAGCTTTAACTTGGGGACTGTCAAGACCCAGTACTTC.

The J gene is TRBJ2-7, the V gene TRBV11-1; no definite D call. Germline V gives CDR1 SGHAT, CDR2 FQDESV (reference sequence). The CDR3 runs 13 residues. The V end lost 4 bases, the J end lost 0 bases, and 7 bases lay between the germline ends. Here the CDR3 DNA reads TGTGCCAGCAGCTCCGACGGCTCCTACGAGCAGTACTTC. It specifies CASSSDGSYEQYF.

V is TRBV11-2 and J is TRBJ1-6, with D possibly being TRBD1 (5 bases). Germline CDR1 SGHAT, CDR2 FQNNGV. The CDR3 runs to 14 residues. Trimming stripped 4 bases from V and 9 bases from J, with 13 bases between. CDR3 in amino acids: CASSYTGGGSPLHF. The CDR3 DNA reads as TGTGCCAGCAGCTATACCGGGGGTGGTTCACCCCTCCACTTT. The variable domain in full, with the rest retrieved from reference TRBV11-2 and TRBJ1-6, is EAGVAQSPRYKIIEKRQSVAFWCNPISGHATLYWYQQILGQGPKLLIQFQNNGVVDDSQLPKDRFSAERLKGVDSTLKIQPAKLEDSAVYLCASSYTGGGSPLHFGNGTRLTVT.